The clone carrying this TCR beta chain has just a few counts. Its antigen is not identified. This entry belongs to a study of T cells after yellow fever vaccination. At the level of the study: The authors prepared low-cell-number fractions using SMART-Seq v4 Ultra Low Input.

Regarding the study as a whole: Post-booster repertoires contained most primary-vaccination clones again (approximately 95% CD4, 85% to 90% CD8). Some clonotypes were seen in both the CD4 and the CD8 compartments. These made up a small share and likely arose from convergent recombination.

This CDR3 has 14 residues. V lost 7 bases to trimming and J lost 4 bases; unmatched junction nucleotides: 5. Germline CDR1 MNHNY, CDR2 SVGAGI (reference sequence). In making TCR cDNA, 5'RACE template switching added a universal primer site and UMIs to it. TCRdb re-derived calls from the 5' RACE reads in MiXCR, one entry per CDR3 protein. In the table there are 300,000 to 350,000 distinct CDR3 sequences, around 10% of which are singletons. The receptor was derived from a man aged 18 to 30 who received the YFV17D yellow fever vaccine. Sequenced material: CD4+ T cells sorted from PBMCs, taken 45 days after the yellow fever booster vaccination. This chain joins TRBV6-6 and TRBJ2-5, with 11 bases identical to TRBD2. The CDR3 region has the DNA TGTGCCAGCATATTAGCGGGGGGGAGAGAGACCCAGTACTTC. It specifies CASILAGGRETQYF.